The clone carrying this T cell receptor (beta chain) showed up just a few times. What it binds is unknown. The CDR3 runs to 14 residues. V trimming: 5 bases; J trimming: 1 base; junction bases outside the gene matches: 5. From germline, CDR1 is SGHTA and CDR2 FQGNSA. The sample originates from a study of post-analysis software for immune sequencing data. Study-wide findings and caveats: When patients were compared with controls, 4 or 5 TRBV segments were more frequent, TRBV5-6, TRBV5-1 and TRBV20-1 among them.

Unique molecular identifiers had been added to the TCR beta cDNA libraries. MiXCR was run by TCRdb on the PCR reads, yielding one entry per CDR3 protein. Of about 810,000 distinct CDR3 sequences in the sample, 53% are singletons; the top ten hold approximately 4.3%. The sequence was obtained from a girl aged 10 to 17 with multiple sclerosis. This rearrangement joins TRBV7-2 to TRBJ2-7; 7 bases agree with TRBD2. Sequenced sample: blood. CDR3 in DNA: TGTGCCAGCAGCACAGTAGCGGGTTCCTACGAGCAGTACTTC. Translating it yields CASSTVAGSYEQYF.